This note documents a single T cell receptor (beta chain) sequence. Its antigen is currently unknown. Trimming removed 1 base at V and 3 bases at J, with 10 bases between. From germline, CDR1 is MNHNS and CDR2 SASEGT. The CDR3 sequence is 15 residues long. This sample was taken from a study of shared clonotypes between healthy human individuals. Healthy HIV-negative adults with no recent acute infections or vaccinations were recruited as donors. Everyone who donated was a Caucasian adult who lived in Nashville, Tennessee. Study results and caveats: Shared across a handful of donors were around 4.7% of the naive CD4 clonotypes.

Profiled with immunoSEQ multiplex PCR; TCRdb holds only in-frame clones, not every one. The table shows some 1,100,000 clones, with approximately 80% occurring only once. The receptor's source is a man younger than 35 in good health. Some clones in this sample may be carry-over from other donors' samples. V usage is TRBV6-1 and J usage is TRBJ1-3; no clear D. The sample was memory CD4+ T cells from PBMCs. The subset here: CD45RA-negative fraction. The CDR3 protein is CASSEGVGGGNTIYF. For the CDR3, the DNA is TGTGCCAGCAGTGAAGGAGTGGGAGGTGGAAACACCATATATTTT.